A selection of T cell receptor beta chains follows, all from one sample in a study of blood T cells in healthy people across ages. TCRdb itself ran the 5' RACE reads through MiXCR, one entry per CDR3 protein. The repertoire holds approximately 1.5 million distinct CDR3 sequences, with roughly 32% as singletons. Material for sequencing was blood. These receptors all stem from a woman under 40 in good health. The CDR3 runs from the conserved cysteine through the conserved F or W. The order of the fields is J gene, clone size, D gene, V gene, CDR3 DNA, CDR3 protein. D genes are given only for firm matches. A clone size is listed for some rows: how often the clone was seen (once, few, many), or a class if it is expanded.

TRBJ2-3	NA	NA	TRBV3-1	TGTGCCAGCAGTCGCTCGGGACAAGGCCATACGCAGTATTTT	CASSRSGQGHTQYF
TRBJ1-2	few	NA	TRBV7-2	TGTGCCAGCAGCGTTATCAGGCCTTCGGGAAGTTACTATGGCTACACCTTC	CASSVIRPSGSYYGYTF
TRBJ1-1	few	NA	TRBV29-1	TGCAGCGTTGAGGGGGGATTCCCTGAAGCTTTCTTT	CSVEGGFPEAFF
TRBJ2-3	NA	NA	TRBV10-3	TGTGCCATCAGTGAGGCGGCAGGGGCGCTAGATACGCAGTATTTT	CAISEAAGALDTQYF
TRBJ2-5	few	NA	TRBV5-6	TGTGCCAGCAGCTTGAAGTCTAGCAGAGAGACCCAGTACTTC	CASSLKSSRETQYF
TRBJ1-2	few	NA	TRBV12-3/TRBV12-4	TGTGCCAGCAGTTTCAGGGAAGAAGGCTATGGCTACACCTTC	CASSFREEGYGYTF
TRBJ2-1	NA	NA	TRBV5-1	TGCGCCAGCAGCTCCACAGATTATGCCTACAATGAGCAGTTCTTC	CASSSTDYAYNEQFF
TRBJ2-1	many	TRBD1	TRBV7-3	TGTGCCAGCAGCTTAGCCCCGGGACAGCCAGACAATGAGCAGTTCTTC	CASSLAPGQPDNEQFF
TRBJ2-3	NA	TRBD2	TRBV5-1	TGCGCCAGCAGCATAGGGACTAGCGGGTACACAGATACGCAGTATTTT	CASSIGTSGYTDTQYF
TRBJ2-1	NA	TRBD2	TRBV18	TGTGCCAGCTCACCAGTACTAGCGGGCACTCCGAGCTCCTACAATGAGCAGTTCTTC	CASSPVLAGTPSSYNEQFF
TRBJ1-5	NA	NA	TRBV21-1	TGTGCCAGCAGCAAAGATGGGGGCAGAATTTTGTGTCAGCCCCAGCATTTT	CASSKDGGRILCQPQHF
TRBJ2-7	NA	NA	TRBV20-1	TGCAGTGCTAGAGAGGCAGGGTGGTACGAGCAGTACTTC	CSAREAGWYEQYF
TRBJ2-1	NA	NA	TRBV6-1	TGTGCCAGCAACCCAAGAGGCAGGGACTACAATGAGCAGTTCTTC	CASNPRGRDYNEQFF
TRBJ1-2	NA	NA	TRBV4-1	TGCGCCAGCAGCCAAGATGACGCATCTAACTATGGCTACACCTTC	CASSQDDASNYGYTF